Sequencing of this T cell receptor (beta chain) was carried out in a study of control samples from healthy donors and cancer patients. This clone was detected a few times. Trimming took 2 bases from V and 3 from J, leaving 10 bases between them. CDR1 SQVTM and CDR2 ANQGSEA come from the germline V gene. The CDR3 is 13 residues long. The protocol was immunoSEQ multiplex PCR, while the TCRdb copy is restricted to in-frame clones and leaves out a portion. The sample includes more than 95,000 clones, approximately 90% of them seen just once. Sequenced: PBMCs. V and J are TRBV29-1 and TRBJ1-1, with unresolved D. This receptor was identified in a man aged 55 to 70 with lung cancer. Written as DNA, the CDR3 is TGCAGCGTTGAACCGCAGAGGTACACTGAAGCTTTCTTT. Translation: CSVEPQRYTEAFF.